This T cell receptor beta chain was obtained from a study of blood T cells in healthy people across ages. It was with a sample-barcoded 5' primer and a J-beta primer mix that a second PCR of roughly 7 to 12 cycles was run. Via MiXCR, TCRdb re-called the 5' RACE reads, giving one row per CDR3 protein. The table lists 800,000 to 950,000 distinct CDR3 sequences, 25% to 30% of them singletons. J gave up 8 bases and V 4 bases, and 13 bases lay outside the gene matches. The CDR3 runs to 14 residues. Looked up from germline, CDR1 is SQVTM and CDR2 is ANQGSEA. These sequences were also reported in another study, on T cells of mothers and their children.

The sample comprised blood. This clonotype was obtained from a woman between 40 and 55 years old in good health. The rearrangement uses TRBV29-1 and TRBJ1-2; 7 positions match TRBD1. The chain's CDR3 is CSVAGEQGSGGYTF. The CDR3 bases are TGCAGCGTTGCCGGGGAACAGGGGTCGGGCGGCTACACCTTC.